Here is one T cell receptor (beta chain) with its context. Possible read error: a much larger clone is one base away. Using MiXCR, TCRdb re-called clones from the PCR reads. The table includes around 59,000 clones, roughly 17% detected once. These data originate in a study of metastatic and nonmetastatic thyroid tumors. The wider study: Across blood and tumor or nodule tissue, repertoires from malignant and benign thyroid patients were compared with one another.

Thyroid surgery had not been preceded by any treatment in any patient. The length of the CDR3 is 17 residues. CDR1 and CDR2 from the germline V gene are SGDLS and YYNGEE. V lost 0 bases to trimming and J lost 5 bases; unmatched junction nucleotides: 13. V gene TRBV9 combines with J gene TRBJ2-5, with 7 bases that match TRBD2. The clonotype originates from a male donor with papillary thyroid cancer or a benign thyroid nodule (not recorded which). Some clones in this sample may be carry-over from other donors' samples. Sequencing used blood. This CDR3 is CASSVVGSGGPGETQYF. In DNA, the CDR3 is TGTGCCAGCAGCGTAGTAGGGTCGGGAGGACCGGGTGAGACCCAGTACTTC.